A selection of T cell receptor beta chains follows, all from one sample in a study of blood T cell repertoires in COVID-19. Profiling relied on immunoSEQ multiplex PCR, and the TCRdb table lists in-frame clones only, not all of them. The repertoire has about 190,000 clones, around 80% of them found once; the top ten carry 15% to 20%. Sequenced input: peripheral blood. The receptors derive from a human donor in a cohort sampled during active COVID-19. Both conserved end residues are part of each CDR3. D genes are given only for firm matches. Some rows have no size entry. The others give once, few or many, or a class for an expanded clone.

d_call j_call v_call clone_size cdr3_nt cdr3_aa
- TRBJ2-6 TRBV5-1 - TGCGCCAGCAGCTTTTTTGTCAGGGGGGCCTCTGGGGCCAACGTCCTGACTTTC CASSFFVRGASGANVLTF
- TRBJ1-2 TRBV6-1 - TGTGCCAGCAGTGAAAATCGGAACTATGGCTACACCTTC CASSENRNYGYTF
- TRBJ1-6 TRBV30 few TGTGCCTGGAGATCAGGTTGGGATTCACCCCTCCACTTT CAWRSGWDSPLHF
TRBD1 TRBJ1-1 TRBV9 - TGTGCCAGCGGTGACAGGGGGACGAACACTGAAGCTTTCTTT CASGDRGTNTEAFF
- TRBJ2-5 TRBV10-3 - TGTGCCATCAGTGATGCCAGGGAGACCCAGTACTTC CAISDARETQYF
TRBD2 TRBJ2-2 TRBV15 - TGTGCCACCAGCAGAGATCGGACTAGGATGGGACCCGGGGAGCTGTTTTTT CATSRDRTRMGPGELFF
- TRBJ1-1 TRBV15 - TGTGCCACCAGCAGTACTCCCGCGGCCTTT CATSSTPAAF
TRBD1 TRBJ1-1 TRBV7-2 - TGTGCCAGCAGCCAAAGACAGGGTCACACTGAAGCTTTCTTT CASSQRQGHTEAFF
TRBD1 TRBJ1-2 TRBV27 - TGTGCCAGCAGAGGGGGCTTCGACTATGGCTACACCTTC CASRGGFDYGYTF
- TRBJ1-5 TRBV6-5 - TGTGCCAGCAGTTTAGGACAGTATCAGCCCCAGCATTTT CASSLGQYQPQHF
- TRBJ1-1 TRBV7-2 - TGTGCCAGCAGCTTAATGGGGAGACCGACTGAAGCTTTCTTT CASSLMGRPTEAFF
- TRBJ1-1 TRBV5-5 - TGTGCCAGCAGCTTGTCTACGAACACTGAAGCTTTCTTT CASSLSTNTEAFF
TRBD2 TRBJ2-2 TRBV20-1 - TGCAGTGCTAGTATGGCGGGGGGCACCGGGGAGCTGTTTTTT CSASMAGGTGELFF
- TRBJ2-6 TRBV27 few TGTGCCAGCACCCGGGTAGGAGGGAAAAGCTCTGGGGCCAACGTCCTGACTTTC CASTRVGGKSSGANVLTF
- TRBJ1-2 TRBV11-1 once TGTGCCAGCAGCGGCACTAACTATGGCTACACCTTC CASSGTNYGYTF
- TRBJ1-5 TRBV7-2 - TGTGCCGTTCGGGGGGAGGTTAGCAATCAGCCCCAGCATTTT CAVRGEVSNQPQHF
TRBD2 TRBJ2-7 TRBV5-4 - TGTGCCAGCAGCCTGGGACTAGCGGGACGAGCATCCTACGAGCAGTACTTC CASSLGLAGRASYEQYF
TRBD2 TRBJ2-1 TRBV18 - TGTGCCAGCTCACCACGTACTAGCGGGAATGAGCAGTTCTTC CASSPRTSGNEQFF
TRBD2 TRBJ2-1 TRBV24-1 - TGTGCCACCAGTGACGCTAGCGGGAGGGCCCTCGAGGATGAGCAGTTCTTC CATSDASGRALEDEQFF
TRBD2 TRBJ2-2 TRBV10-3 - TGTGCCACGTGGACCGGGACTAGCTTTACCGGGGAGCTGTTTTTT CATWTGTSFTGELFF
TRBD1 TRBJ1-3 TRBV2 - TGTGCCAGCAGTGAAACAGGGGAAGGCTCTGGAAACACCATATATTTT CASSETGEGSGNTIYF
- TRBJ2-2 TRBV5-1 - TGCGCCAGCAGCTTGCCTACGAGGCGAGGGGAGCTGTTTTTT CASSLPTRRGELFF
TRBD1 TRBJ2-2 TRBV18 few TGTGCCAGCACTCTCGACAGGGGGCTTCCCGGGGAGCTGTTTTTT CASTLDRGLPGELFF
TRBD1 TRBJ2-2 TRBV19 - TGTGCCAGTAGTTTTACAGGGGCGTCCACCGGGGAGCTGTTTTTT CASSFTGASTGELFF
- TRBJ2-7 TRBV1 - TGCACCAGCCCCGGGGGCGGGGCTAGCGGTGCGTACGAGCAGTACTTC CTSPGGGASGAYEQYF
TRBD1 TRBJ1-5 TRBV5-1 - TGCGCCAGCAGCCCCGGACAGGTGAATAATCAGCCCCAGCATTTT CASSPGQVNNQPQHF
- TRBJ1-2 TRBV19 - TGTGCCAGTAGTAGGGACACGGCTCTTACTAACTATGGCTACACCTTC CASSRDTALTNYGYTF
- TRBJ2-3 TRBV7-9 once TGTGCCAGCAGCTTGGGGCGGTCCACAGATACGCAGTATTTT CASSLGRSTDTQYF
- TRBJ1-3 TRBV5-1 - TGCGCCAGCAGCTCAGGAACCGACACCGCCATATATTTT CASSSGTDTAIYF
TRBD1 TRBJ2-7 TRBV27 - TGTGCCAGCAGTTTAGTGGGGACAGGGAGCGTTTACGAGCAGTACTTC CASSLVGTGSVYEQYF
TRBD2 TRBJ2-1 TRBV5-6 - TGTGCCAGCAGCTTAGGACTAGCGGACCCAAATGAGCAGTTCTTC CASSLGLADPNEQFF
- TRBJ1-3 TRBV7-3 - TGTGCCAGCAGCTTCTTTCAGGGTAGGGGAAACACCATATATTTT CASSFFQGRGNTIYF
TRBD2 TRBJ2-2 TRBV5-1 - TGCGCCAGCAGCCTACACCCTCTAGCGGTCGACACCGGGGAGCTGTTTTTT CASSLHPLAVDTGELFF
- TRBJ2-7 TRBV19 - TGTGCCAGTAGTATAGCCCTAACAGAAGCCTACGAGCAGTACTTC CASSIALTEAYEQYF
- TRBJ1-1 TRBV5-1 - TGCGCCAGCAGCTGGGGGGAGAGGAACACTGAAGCTTTCTTT CASSWGERNTEAFF
- TRBJ2-5 TRBV19 - TGTGCCAGTAGTATAACCCCTAATTACAGGGACGCTAGGGAGACCCAGTACTTC CASSITPNYRDARETQYF
TRBD1 TRBJ1-4 TRBV18 - TGTGCCAGCTCCCCAAGGGGGCTAGGTGAAAAACTGTTTTTT CASSPRGLGEKLFF